Listed below are T cell receptor beta chains from one sample, sequenced in a study of cytomegalovirus exposure and HLA in healthy donors. The table came from immunoSEQ multiplex PCR; TCRdb's copy has only in-frame clones and leaves some out. Here the sample spans about 130,000 clones, around 92% being singletons. Sequencing was done on a sample of PBMCs. The receptors shown here come from a man aged 30 to 39 in good health and CMV-seronegative. The conserved cysteine and the conserved F or W are not part of the CDR3 here.

TRBV19	TRBJ1-5	ASTTTGVSNQPQH
TRBV6-6	TRBJ2-3	ATWDSTDTQY
TRBV7-9	TRBJ2-2	ASTSVRAGELF
TRBV6-5	TRBJ1-5	ASSSGHYQPQH
TRBV19	TRBJ1-6	ASSIDRRASSPLH
TRBV2	TRBJ1-4	ASRGDREKLF
TRBV2	TRBJ2-5	ASSESSGGAKLETQY
TRBV15	TRBJ2-7	ATSPGLAGYEQY
TRBV29-1	TRBJ1-6	SARTGNPNSPLH
TRBV7-2	TRBJ2-7	ASSGGTGWSYEQY
TRBV13	TRBJ2-3	ASSNYRSTDTQY
TRBV4-1	TRBJ1-5	ASSLGGGPEWAQH
TRBV7-9	TRBJ2-5	ASSVPMETQY
TRBV27	TRBJ1-1	ASSPRLGGLNTEAF
TRBV18	TRBJ1-1	ASSPGQGLNTEAF
TRBV19	TRBJ2-7	ASSIRLAGGYEQY
TRBV4-2	TRBJ2-5	ASSQADEGGVRETQY
TRBV29-1	TRBJ2-7	SVIRTAVEKSSYEQY
TRBV5-6	TRBJ2-2	ASSSSDSNPKVTGELF
TRBV4-3	TRBJ2-5	ASSQDLTGGETQY
TRBV6-1	TRBJ2-1	ASSEFPSGGAPWNEQF
TRBV7-8	TRBJ2-3	ASCSGSTDTQY
TRBV29-1	TRBJ2-1	SVELAASSYNEQF
TRBV27	TRBJ2-3	ASSAGTSGGGTQY
TRBV18	TRBJ1-2	ASSPLGGQAGGGGYT
TRBV5-1	TRBJ1-2	ASRDSPNKSYGYT
TRBV2	TRBJ1-5	ASSDGQGSQPQH
TRBV29-1	TRBJ1-2	SVSLPGQGNYGYT
TRBV15	TRBJ2-7	ATSRPGDPSYEQY
TRBV10-3	TRBJ1-1	AISEFPEENTEAF
TRBV6-6	TRBJ2-7	ASSSNRDRVGEQY
TRBV5-1	TRBJ2-7	ASSLGAGSGYEQY
TRBV5-1	TRBJ1-1	ASSVGQPWDTEAF
TRBV15	TRBJ1-5	ATRGPPSDQPQH
TRBV2	TRBJ2-1	ASSRSRGYNEQF
TRBV18	TRBJ2-7	ASSPGEVLYEQY
TRBV28	TRBJ2-7	ASSSPTSGAYEQY
TRBV19	TRBJ1-2	ASSIEGRRNYGYT